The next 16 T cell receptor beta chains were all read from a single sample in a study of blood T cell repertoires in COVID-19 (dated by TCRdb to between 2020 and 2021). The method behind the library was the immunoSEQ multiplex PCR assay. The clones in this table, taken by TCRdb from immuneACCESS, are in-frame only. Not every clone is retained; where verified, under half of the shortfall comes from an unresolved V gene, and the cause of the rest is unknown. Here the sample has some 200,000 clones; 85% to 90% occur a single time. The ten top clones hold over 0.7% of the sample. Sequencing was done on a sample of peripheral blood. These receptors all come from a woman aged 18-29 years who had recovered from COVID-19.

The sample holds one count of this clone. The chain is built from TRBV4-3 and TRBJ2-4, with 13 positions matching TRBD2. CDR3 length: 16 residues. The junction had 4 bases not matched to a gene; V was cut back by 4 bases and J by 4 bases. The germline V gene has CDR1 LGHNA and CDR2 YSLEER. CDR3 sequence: CASSPGLAGVKNIQYF. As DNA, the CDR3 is TGCGCCAGCAGCCCTGGACTAGCGGGGGTAAAAAACATTCAGTACTTC.

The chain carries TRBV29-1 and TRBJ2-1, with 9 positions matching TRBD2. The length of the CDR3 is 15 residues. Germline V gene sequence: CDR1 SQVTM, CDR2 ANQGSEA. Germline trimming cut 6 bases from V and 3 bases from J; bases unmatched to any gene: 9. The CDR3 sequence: CSVGGLAGNYNEQFF. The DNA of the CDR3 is TGCAGCGTGGGGGGCCTAGCGGGAAACTACAATGAGCAGTTCTTC.

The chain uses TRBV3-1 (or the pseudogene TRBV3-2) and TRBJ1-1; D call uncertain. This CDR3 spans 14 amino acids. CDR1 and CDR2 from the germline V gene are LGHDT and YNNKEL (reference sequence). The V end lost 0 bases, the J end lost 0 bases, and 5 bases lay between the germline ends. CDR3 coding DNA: TGTGCCAGCAGCCAAGAACCTATGAACACTGAAGCTTTCTTT. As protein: CASSQEPMNTEAFF.

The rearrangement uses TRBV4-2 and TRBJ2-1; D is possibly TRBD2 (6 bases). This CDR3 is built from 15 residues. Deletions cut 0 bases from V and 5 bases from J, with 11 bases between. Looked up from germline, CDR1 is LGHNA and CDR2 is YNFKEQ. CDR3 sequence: CASSQDSGSNNEQFF. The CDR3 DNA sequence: TGTGCCAGCAGCCAAGATAGCGGTTCTAACAATGAGCAGTTCTTC.

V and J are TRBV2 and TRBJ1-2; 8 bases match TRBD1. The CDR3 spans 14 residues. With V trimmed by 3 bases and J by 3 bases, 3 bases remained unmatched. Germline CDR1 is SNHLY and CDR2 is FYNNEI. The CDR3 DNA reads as TGTGCCAGCAGTGAGGACAGGGCTCACTATGGCTACACCTTC. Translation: CASSEDRAHYGYTF.

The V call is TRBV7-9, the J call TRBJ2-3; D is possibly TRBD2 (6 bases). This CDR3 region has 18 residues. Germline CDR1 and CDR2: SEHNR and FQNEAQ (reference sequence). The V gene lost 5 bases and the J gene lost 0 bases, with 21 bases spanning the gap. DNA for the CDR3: TGTGCCAGCAGCCCGGGACCTGGAAGGACTACTAGCACAGATACGCAGTATTTT. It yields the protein CASSPGPGRTTSTDTQYF.

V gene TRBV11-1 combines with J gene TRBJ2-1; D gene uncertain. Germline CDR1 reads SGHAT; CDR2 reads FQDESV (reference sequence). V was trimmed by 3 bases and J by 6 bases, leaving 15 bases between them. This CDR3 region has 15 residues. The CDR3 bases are TGTGCCAGCAGCTTTTCAGTCTCGCTTCCCAATGAGCAGTTCTTC. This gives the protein CASSFSVSLPNEQFF.

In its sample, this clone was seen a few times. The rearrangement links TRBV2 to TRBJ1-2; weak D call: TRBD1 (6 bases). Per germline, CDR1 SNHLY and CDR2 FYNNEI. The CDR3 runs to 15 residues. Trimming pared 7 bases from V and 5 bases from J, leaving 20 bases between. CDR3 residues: CASTPGHPMGYGYTF. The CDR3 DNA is TGTGCCAGCACGCCGGGACACCCGATGGGATATGGCTACACCTTC.

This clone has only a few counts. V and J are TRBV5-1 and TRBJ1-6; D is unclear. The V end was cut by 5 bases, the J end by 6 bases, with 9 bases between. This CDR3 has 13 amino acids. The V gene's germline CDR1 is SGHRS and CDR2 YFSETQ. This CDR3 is CASRVGSNSPLHF. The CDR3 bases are TGCGCCAGCAGAGTCGGGTCTAATTCACCCCTCCACTTT. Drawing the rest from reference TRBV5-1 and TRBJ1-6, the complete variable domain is KAGVTQTPRYLIKTRGQQVTLSCSPISGHRSVSWYQQTPGQGLQFLFEYFSETQRNKGNFPGRFSGRQFSNSRSEMNVSTLELGDSALYLCASRVGSNSPLHFGNGTRLTVT.

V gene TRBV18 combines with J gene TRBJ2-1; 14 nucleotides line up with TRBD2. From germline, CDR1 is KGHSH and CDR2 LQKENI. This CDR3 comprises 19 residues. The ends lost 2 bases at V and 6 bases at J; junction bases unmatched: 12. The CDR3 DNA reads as TGTGCCAGCTCACCAAGCAGATATAGGGGGACTAGCGGGAGCAATGAGCAGTTCTTC. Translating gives CASSPSRYRGTSGSNEQFF.

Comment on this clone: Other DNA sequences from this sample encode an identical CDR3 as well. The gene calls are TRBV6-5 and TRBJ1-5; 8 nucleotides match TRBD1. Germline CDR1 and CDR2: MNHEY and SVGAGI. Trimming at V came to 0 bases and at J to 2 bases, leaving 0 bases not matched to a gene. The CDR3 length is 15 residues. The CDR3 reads CASSYSTGGNQPQHF. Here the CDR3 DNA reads TGTGCCAGCAGTTACTCGACAGGGGGCAATCAGCCCCAGCATTTT.

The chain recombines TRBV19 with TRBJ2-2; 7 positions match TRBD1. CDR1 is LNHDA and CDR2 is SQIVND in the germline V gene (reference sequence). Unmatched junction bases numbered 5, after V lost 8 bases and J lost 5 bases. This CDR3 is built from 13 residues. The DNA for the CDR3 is TGTGCCAGTTCGACAGGGATTACCGGGGAGCTGTTTTTT. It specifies CASSTGITGELFF.

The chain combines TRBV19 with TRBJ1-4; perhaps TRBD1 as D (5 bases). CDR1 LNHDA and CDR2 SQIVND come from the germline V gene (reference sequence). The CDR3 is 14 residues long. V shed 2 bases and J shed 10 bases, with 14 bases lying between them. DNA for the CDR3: TGTGCCAGTAGTATAAAAACAGGTCTGGGAAAACTGTTTTTT. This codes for CASSIKTGLGKLFF.

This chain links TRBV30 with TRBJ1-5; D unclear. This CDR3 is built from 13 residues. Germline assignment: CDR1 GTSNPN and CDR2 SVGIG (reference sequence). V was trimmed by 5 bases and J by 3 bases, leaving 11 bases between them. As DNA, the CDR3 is TGTGCCTGGGGAAGGACTTCCAATCAGCCCCAGCATTTT. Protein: CAWGRTSNQPQHF.

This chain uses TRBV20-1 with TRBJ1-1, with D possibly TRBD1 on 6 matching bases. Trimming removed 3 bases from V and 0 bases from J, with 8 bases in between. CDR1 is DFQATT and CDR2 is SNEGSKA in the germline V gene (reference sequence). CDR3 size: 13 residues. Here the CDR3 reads CSASNRVNTEAFF. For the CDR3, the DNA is TGCAGTGCTAGTAACAGGGTGAACACTGAAGCTTTCTTT.

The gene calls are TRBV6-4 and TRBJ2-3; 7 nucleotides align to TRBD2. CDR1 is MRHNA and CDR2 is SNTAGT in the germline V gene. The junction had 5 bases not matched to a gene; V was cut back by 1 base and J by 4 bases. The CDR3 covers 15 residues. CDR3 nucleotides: TGTGCCAGCAGTGACTGGCGGGAGAGGGCAGATACGCAGTATTTT. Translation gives CASSDWRERADTQYF.